This T cell receptor beta chain was observed in a study of T cells in localized non-small cell lung cancer. Study findings and constraints: Since sequencing was restricted to only one region of the tumor, intratumor heterogeneity remains a possibility. Appearing in adjacent lung were a median roughly 60 of the top 100 tumor clones. Uninvolved adjacent lung, not tumor, had the highest T cell clonality.

Measured with immunoSEQ multiplex PCR; TCRdb has only the in-frame clones, and not every one. The profile covers tens of thousands of clones, with around 90% appearing a single time and 3.5% to 5% taken by the ten largest. About this clone: Its target is unknown.

The germline V gene encodes CDR1 SGHRS and CDR2 YFSETQ. The germline V and J ends were trimmed by 2 bases and 8 bases, with 31 bases remaining between them. CDR3 length: 20 residues. The receptor was derived from a man aged 35 to 70 with stage I lung adenocarcinoma. The input for sequencing was peripheral blood, taken before any cancer treatment. V and J are TRBV5-1 and TRBJ1-4; D not resolved. The CDR3: CASSLRIYNRPLRQGEKLFF. The CDR3 region has the DNA TGCGCCAGCAGCTTACGGATTTATAATCGCCCCCTGAGGCAAGGCGAAAAACTGTTTTTT.